This TCR beta chain originates from a study of chemoradiotherapy in HPV16-positive cancers. TCRdb's table, derived via immunoSEQ multiplex PCR, lists solely in-frame clones and lacks some. The repertoire includes 7,500 to 9,500 clones, just over 70% of them detected once, and 20% sits in the top ten. V was shortened by 4 bases and J by 4 bases, with 11 bases between the two germline ends. The CDR3 runs 14 residues. Germline loops: CDR1 SGDLS, CDR2 YYNGEE. The V call is TRBV9, the J call TRBJ2-2; TRBD1 or TRBD2 may be the D gene (5 bases each). Sampling took place from a patient who underwent chemoradiotherapy. This clonotype was obtained from a human donor with HPV-associated anogenital cancer. The CDR3 reads CASSPGPGTGELFF. CDR3 sequence (DNA): TGTGCCAGCAGCCCGGGACCGGGCACCGGGGAGCTGTTTTTT. Variable domain in full (rest from reference TRBV9 and TRBJ2-2): DSGVTQTPKHLITATGQRVTLRCSPRSGDLSVYWYQQSLDQGLQFLIQYYNGEERAKGNILERFSAQQFPDLHSELNLSSLELGDSALYFCASSPGPGTGELFFGEGSRLTVL.